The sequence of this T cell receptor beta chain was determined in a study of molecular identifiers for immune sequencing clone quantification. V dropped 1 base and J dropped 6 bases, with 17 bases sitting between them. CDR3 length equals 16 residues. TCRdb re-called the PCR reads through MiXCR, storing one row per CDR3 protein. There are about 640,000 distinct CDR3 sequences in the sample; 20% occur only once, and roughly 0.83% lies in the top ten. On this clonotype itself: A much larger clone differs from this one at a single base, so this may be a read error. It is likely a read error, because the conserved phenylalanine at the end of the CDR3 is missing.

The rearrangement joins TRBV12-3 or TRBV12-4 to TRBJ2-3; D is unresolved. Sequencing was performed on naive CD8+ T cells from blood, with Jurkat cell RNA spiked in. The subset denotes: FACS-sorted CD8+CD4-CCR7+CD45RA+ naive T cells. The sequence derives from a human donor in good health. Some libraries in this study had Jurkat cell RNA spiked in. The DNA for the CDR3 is TGTGCCAGCAGTTTAGAAGGTTCCGCGCCTGTGGATACGCAGTATTCT. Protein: CASSLEGSAPVDTQYS.